These 26 T cell receptor beta chains originate from one sample sequenced in a study of shared clonotypes between healthy human individuals. Assay used: immunoSEQ multiplex PCR; TCRdb lists only in-frame clones, some missing. This table holds 150,000 to 200,000 clones, about 66% found once. Material for sequencing was memory CD4+ T cells sorted from blood. Subset defined: CD45RA-negative fraction. The receptor source for this set is a man aged 30-40 years in good health.

This chain links TRBV18 with TRBJ2-2; 7 bases match TRBD1. Per the germline V gene, CDR1 is KGHSH and CDR2 is LQKENI. Trimming at V came to 8 bases and at J to 4 bases, leaving 7 bases not matched to a gene. The CDR3 sequence is 14 residues long. The CDR3 loop reads CASRQDRLTGELFF. DNA for the CDR3: TGTGCCAGCCGACAGGACAGGCTCACCGGGGAGCTGTTTTTT.

In this sample, this clone turned up a few times. V gene TRBV2 combines with J gene TRBJ1-1; no firm D call. V gave up 8 bases and J gave up 0 bases, with 10 bases separating them. The CDR3 is 13 residues long. The germline gives CDR1 SNHLY, CDR2 FYNNEI. For the CDR3, the DNA is TGTGCCAGCCATAGGGATATGAACACTGAAGCTTTCTTT. Translating gives CASHRDMNTEAFF.

This clone was seen only once. The chain recombines TRBV9 with TRBJ1-2; tentatively, D is TRBD1 (6 bases). CDR3 length equals 17 residues. CDR1 SGDLS and CDR2 YYNGEE come from the germline V gene. Trimming shortened V by 0 bases and J by 3 bases, and 18 bases separated the two germline ends. As DNA, the CDR3 is TGTGCCAGCAGCGTAGACCCGGGGCGAGGGGGATACTATGGCTACACCTTC. Translating it yields CASSVDPGRGGYYGYTF.

The rearrangement uses TRBV19 and TRBJ2-1; 7 bases are a match to TRBD2. J lost 7 bases, V lost 3 bases, and 12 bases had no gene match. This CDR3 is built from 16 residues. CDR1 is LNHDA, CDR2 SQIVND, per germline (reference sequence). The CDR3 DNA reads as TGTGCCAGTAGTATCATTGCAGCGGGACTCCAAAATGAGCAGTTCTTC. It yields the protein CASSIIAAGLQNEQFF.

The sample holds one count of this clone. V and J are TRBV7-2 and TRBJ2-5; 10 bases align to TRBD1. Per the germline V gene, CDR1 is SGHTA and CDR2 is FQGNSA. V lost 5 bases, J lost 4 bases, and 4 bases stayed unmatched. This CDR3 is built from 14 residues. The CDR3 loop is CASSPDRGRETQYF. The CDR3 DNA follows: TGTGCCAGCAGCCCTGACAGGGGGCGAGAGACCCAGTACTTC.

The rearrangement uses TRBV6-1 and TRBJ2-7; D perhaps matches TRBD2 (7 bases). Between the trimmed V and J ends, which lost 4 bases and 12 bases, there was a span of 13 bases. Looked up from germline, CDR1 is MNHNS and CDR2 is SASEGT. This CDR3 comprises 11 residues. CDR3 nucleotides: TGTGCCAGCAGTGTCGGGGGCGGGAGGTACTTC. Its translation is CASSVGGGRYF.

V is TRBV2 and J is TRBJ2-7, with TRBD2 matching 10 bases. Germline V CDR1 and CDR2: SNHLY, FYNNEI. J lost 3 bases, V lost 11 bases, and 10 bases had no gene match. The CDR3 spans 14 residues. This CDR3 reads CAQHLAGASYEQYF. DNA of the CDR3: TGTGCCCAGCACCTAGCGGGAGCGAGCTACGAGCAGTACTTC.

This clone was detected ten times or more. V is TRBV6-6 and J is TRBJ1-2; TRBD1 might be the D (5 bases). Germline values: CDR1 MNHNY, CDR2 SVGAGI (reference sequence). The CDR3 runs to 14 residues. Trimming removed 0 bases at V and 2 bases at J, with 7 bases between. The CDR3 loop reads CASSYSGPNYGYTF. For the CDR3, the DNA is TGTGCCAGCAGTTACTCGGGGCCCAACTATGGCTACACCTTC.

This clone has only a few counts. This chain uses TRBV11-3 with TRBJ2-2; unclear D gene. The germline CDR1 and CDR2 sequences are SGHNT and YENEEA. This CDR3 region has 13 residues. V was shortened by 8 bases and J by 2 bases, with 9 bases between the two germline ends. CDR3 in DNA: TGTGCCAGCGTGGACCCTAACACCGGGGAGCTGTTTTTT. It yields the protein CASVDPNTGELFF.

The gene calls are TRBV6-1 and TRBJ1-2; tentative D call: TRBD1 (6 bases). The CDR3 is 15 residues long. Germline assignment: CDR1 MNHNS and CDR2 SASEGT. Trimming shortened V by 5 bases and J by 2 bases, and 15 bases separated the two germline ends. CDR3 DNA: TGTGCCAGCAGTAAAACTCGGACAGACAACTATGGCTACACCTTC. This encodes CASSKTRTDNYGYTF.

The gene calls are TRBV7-3 and TRBJ1-1; TRBD1 is a possible D gene (6 bases). Trimming shortened V by 3 bases and J by 1 base, and 18 bases separated the two germline ends. The CDR3 is 17 residues long. Germline lookup yields CDR1 SGHTA and CDR2 FQGTGA. CDR3 loop: CASSLGPPGAGNTEAFF. DNA of the CDR3: TGTGCCAGCAGCTTGGGACCCCCAGGGGCGGGGAACACTGAAGCTTTCTTT.

This clone was counted only a few times. The rearrangement uses TRBV25-1 and TRBJ1-2; D not certain. Trimming took off 6 bases at V and 6 bases at J, with 14 bases between the two ends. The germline V gene has CDR1 MGHDK and CDR2 SYGVNS. The CDR3 loop spans 13 amino acids. CDR3 sequence (DNA): TGTGCCAGCAGCGACCCCCCGGGTCATGGCTACACCTTC. Translation: CASSDPPGHGYTF.

This chain joins TRBV28 and TRBJ1-1; a possible D gene is TRBD1 (5 bases). V was shortened by 6 bases and J by 7 bases, with 12 bases between the two germline ends. CDR3 length: 12 residues. Germline V gives CDR1 MDHEN, CDR2 SYDVKM. CDR3: CASRTLRVEAFF. CDR3 nucleotides: TGTGCCAGCAGAACTCTCAGGGTTGAAGCTTTCTTT. Drawing the rest from reference TRBV28 and TRBJ1-1, the complete variable domain is DVKVTQSSRYLVKRTGEKVFLECVQDMDHENMFWYRQDPGLGLRLIYFSYDVKMKEKGDIPEGYSVSREKKERFSLILESASTNQTSMYLCASRTLRVEAFFGQGTRLTVV.

The rearrangement links TRBV28 to TRBJ2-7; D is possibly TRBD1 or TRBD2 (6 bases each). This CDR3 comprises 14 residues. Trimming shortened V by 5 bases and J by 1 base, and 12 bases separated the two germline ends. Germline-derived CDR1 and CDR2 are MDHEN and SYDVKM. CDR3 sequence: CASSHRDLSYEQYF. The CDR3 DNA sequence: TGTGCCAGCAGTCACAGGGACTTGTCCTACGAGCAGTACTTC.

The CDR3 bases are TGTGCCAGCAGCCCCCAAGATGGGTTTGGGACTGAAGCTTTCTTT. Protein: CASSPQDGFGTEAFF. The chain recombines TRBV4-2 with TRBJ1-1; D is unresolved. The CDR3 loop spans 15 amino acids. Germline-derived CDR1 and CDR2 are LGHNA and YNFKEQ. Trimming took off 4 bases at V and 5 bases at J, with 17 bases between the two ends.

The genes are TRBV7-8 and TRBJ2-5, with 15 bases lining up with TRBD2. V was clipped by 5 bases and J by 2 bases; unmatched bases: 9. Germline-derived CDR1 and CDR2 are SGHVS and FQNEAQ. CDR3 size: 18 residues. CDR3 sequence reads: CASSPGTSGRMAQETQYF. The CDR3 nucleotides are TGTGCCAGCAGCCCCGGGACTAGCGGGAGGATGGCACAAGAGACCCAGTACTTC.

This clone was counted once. The chain combines TRBV27 with TRBJ2-3; the match to TRBD2 covers 7 bases. In germline, CDR1 is MNHEY, CDR2 SMNVEV (reference sequence). V trimming: 6 bases; J trimming: 1 base; junction bases outside the gene matches: 4. There are 14 residues in the CDR3. The DNA for the CDR3 is TGTGCCAGCAGCCGGGACTATCGCACAGATACGCAGTATTTT. Amino acid sequence: CASSRDYRTDTQYF.

The chain combines TRBV27 with TRBJ2-7, with 7 bases lining up with TRBD1. The length of the CDR3 is 12 residues. The trim removed 2 bases at V and 8 bases at J, leaving 3 bases unmatched. Germline V gene data show CDR1 as MNHEY and CDR2 as SMNVEV (reference sequence). The CDR3 sequence is CASSLRDSKQYF. In nucleotides, the CDR3 is TGTGCCAGCAGTTTACGGGACAGCAAGCAGTACTTC.

This clone showed up just once. The rearrangement uses TRBV5-4 and TRBJ2-5, with 11 bases matching TRBD2. Per the germline V gene, CDR1 is SGHNT and CDR2 is YYREEE (reference sequence). Trimming cost V 4 bases and J 3 bases; bases outside gene matches: 11. This CDR3 is 17 amino acids long. In DNA form, the CDR3 reads TGTGCCAGCAGCGTGGCGGCGGCTAGCGGGAGGAAAGAGACCCAGTACTTC. It encodes CASSVAAASGRKETQYF.

V and J are TRBV28 and TRBJ2-7, with 8 bases fitting TRBD1. This CDR3 comprises 14 residues. V lost 5 bases, J lost 6 bases, and 9 bases stayed unmatched. Looked up from germline, CDR1 is MDHEN and CDR2 is SYDVKM. The CDR3 DNA follows: TGTGCCAGCAGTCCCGCGGACAGGGTAGGCGAGCAGTACTTC. As protein: CASSPADRVGEQYF.

The chain employs TRBV5-4 and TRBJ2-1; TRBD2 matches 7 bases. There are 15 residues in the CDR3. V gave up 2 bases and J gave up 4 bases; unmatched junction bases: 6. Germline V CDR1 and CDR2: SGHNT, YYREEE (reference sequence). CDR3 bases: TGTGCCAGCAGCTTTGCAGCGGGACCTTACAATGAGCAGTTCTTC. Its protein product is CASSFAAGPYNEQFF.

The chain recombines TRBV28 with TRBJ1-5; 10 bases fit TRBD1. CDR3 length: 15 residues. V lost 6 bases, J lost 6 bases, and 8 bases stayed unmatched. Germline V gives CDR1 MDHEN, CDR2 SYDVKM. The CDR3 loop reads CASRLGTGVGQPQHF. In DNA form, the CDR3 reads TGTGCCAGCAGGTTAGGGACAGGGGTCGGTCAGCCCCAGCATTTT.

This clone showed up just once. The chain recombines TRBV6-1 with TRBJ2-2, with D unresolved. The germline V gene has CDR1 MNHNS and CDR2 SASEGT. There are 15 residues in the CDR3. V was pared by 5 bases and J by 3 bases, with 13 bases between. DNA of the CDR3: TGTGCCAGCAGTCCCCTGGAACAGCACACCGGGGAGCTGTTTTTT. Its protein product is CASSPLEQHTGELFF.

V usage is TRBV18 and J usage is TRBJ2-2; 7 bases line up with TRBD2. The CDR3 runs to 16 residues. The V gene end was trimmed by 2 bases and the J gene end by 1 base; junction bases not matched to a gene: 4. Germline assignment: CDR1 KGHSH and CDR2 LQKENI. The CDR3 nucleotides are TGTGCCAGCTCACCAAGCCTAGCGGAGAACACCGGGGAGCTGTTTTTT. It encodes CASSPSLAENTGELFF.

The chain links TRBV11-2 to TRBJ2-1; D is unclear. CDR1 is SGHAT, CDR2 FQNNGV, per germline. Between the trimmed V and J ends, which lost 5 bases and 5 bases, there was a span of 10 bases. The CDR3 is 13 residues long. CDR3 loop: CASSRPPHNEQFF. CDR3 nucleotides: TGTGCCAGCAGCCGACCCCCCCACAATGAGCAGTTCTTC. Based on the CDR3 plus reference TRBV11-2 and TRBJ2-1, the full variable domain is EAGVAQSPRYKIIEKRQSVAFWCNPISGHATLYWYQQILGQGPKLLIQFQNNGVVDDSQLPKDRFSAERLKGVDSTLKIQPAKLEDSAVYLCASSRPPHNEQFFGPGTRLTVL.

The rearrangement uses TRBV19 and TRBJ1-4, with 7 bases lining up with TRBD1. Germline V gene data show CDR1 as LNHDA and CDR2 as SQIVND (reference sequence). The CDR3 contains 15 residues. With 4 bases clipped from V and 7 bases from J, the junction kept 9 bases outside the gene matches. CDR3 bases: TGTGCCAGTAGTAGGGGGACAGCTATATTTGAAAAACTGTTTTTT. Translating it yields CASSRGTAIFEKLFF. The full variable domain, in which reference TRBV19 and TRBJ1-4 provide the parts outside the CDR3, is DGGITQSPKYLFRKEGQNVTLSCEQNLNHDAMYWYRQDPGQGLRLIYYSQIVNDFQKGDIAEGYSVSREKKESFPLTVTSAQKNPTAFYLCASSRGTAIFEKLFFGSGTQLSVL.